These 21 T cell receptor beta chains originate from one sample sequenced in a study of human T cells and chemical hapten exposure. TCRdb independently ran MiXCR on the RACE reads; one entry per CDR3 protein. The sample has roughly 64,000 distinct CDR3 sequences, around 11% seen once. Time point meaning: pre-sensitization, week 0. Treatment indicated: therapeutic diphenylcyclopropenone sensitization with weekly scalp DPC. This sample comprised whole blood, obtained in connection with sensitization to the hapten diphenylcyclopropenone (DPC). The source is a woman aged 40 to 50 with alopecia areata. Some clones in this sample may be carry-over from other donors' samples.

This clonotype appeared a few times. The V gene is TRBV29-1, the J gene TRBJ2-1; 9 bases are shared with TRBD2. V dropped 4 bases and J dropped 7; count of bases not matched to a gene: 8. CDR1 is SQVTM, CDR2 ANQGSEA, per germline. The CDR3 length is 14 residues. This chain's CDR3 is CSVGGSSGRNEQFF. CDR3 coding DNA: TGCAGCGTTGGGGGGAGTAGCGGGAGAAATGAGCAGTTCTTC.

This sequence joins TRBV27 and TRBJ2-3; 14 bases agree with TRBD2. V shed 2 bases, J shed 4 bases, and the junction held 8 bases outside the gene matches. Germline lookup yields CDR1 MNHEY and CDR2 SMNVEV (reference sequence). This CDR3 spans 18 amino acids. The CDR3, as DNA: TGTGCCAGCAGTTTAATCCCGGGACTAGCGGGAGTATCAGATACGCAGTATTTT. This gives the protein CASSLIPGLAGVSDTQYF.

This clonotype has ten or more counts. The CDR3 DNA reads TGTGCCAGTAGTATGTATCCCGGGGCCCAGCCCCAGCATTTT. This encodes CASSMYPGAQPQHF. The chain uses TRBV19 and TRBJ1-5, with D maybe TRBD1 (5 bases). Germline V gene sequence: CDR1 LNHDA, CDR2 SQIVND (reference sequence). V lost 3 bases to trimming and J lost 7 bases, with 13 bases between them. The CDR3 runs 14 residues.

This chain joins TRBV5-5 and TRBJ2-5; 9 nucleotides align to TRBD1. The CDR3 loop spans 15 amino acids. V lost 1 base to trimming and J lost 4 bases; unmatched junction nucleotides: 5. The V gene's germline CDR1 is SGHKS and CDR2 YYEKEE (reference sequence). The CDR3 region has the DNA TGTGCCAGCAGCTTGACCGGGACAGGGATAGAGACCCAGTACTTC. Translating gives CASSLTGTGIETQYF.

This clonotype occurred a few times. The J gene is TRBJ2-2, the V gene TRBV20-1; 8 nucleotides match TRBD2. Germline CDR1 reads DFQATT; CDR2 reads SNEGSKA (reference sequence). V was clipped by 2 bases and J by 5 bases; unmatched bases: 4. The CDR3 length is 14 residues. The CDR3 reads CSARIAGRTGELFF. CDR3 nucleotides: TGCAGTGCTAGAATAGCGGGGAGGACCGGGGAGCTGTTTTTT.

A few counts support this clonotype. The CDR3 protein is CASSPQGRTLFSYTF. The CDR3 DNA reads TGTGCCAGCAGCCCCCAGGGCCGGACGCTTTTTAGCTACACCTTC. The V gene is TRBV3-1, the J gene TRBJ1-2; D is possibly TRBD1 (5 bases). Trimming took off 4 bases at V and 9 bases at J, with 21 bases between the two ends. This CDR3 region has 15 residues. Per the germline V gene, CDR1 is LGHDT and CDR2 is YNNKEL (reference sequence).

This sequence joins TRBV20-1 and TRBJ1-2; 10 nucleotides agree with TRBD1. Germline CDR1 and CDR2: DFQATT and SNEGSKA (reference sequence). V shed 6 bases and J 3 bases; nucleotides not matched to a gene: 7. CDR3 length equals 14 residues. In nucleotides, the CDR3 is TGCAGTGCCAAAGGGACAGGGGTGGACTATGGCTACACCTTC. This translates into CSAKGTGVDYGYTF.

The J gene is TRBJ2-7, the V gene TRBV10-3; D is unclear. Germline V gene sequence: CDR1 ENHRY, CDR2 SYGVKD. The CDR3 spans 16 residues. V was shortened by 3 bases and J by 3 bases, with 18 bases between the two germline ends. The CDR3, as DNA: TGTGCCATCAGTGACCGGGTTGGGGATTTGGGCTACGAGCAGTACTTC. Translated: CAISDRVGDLGYEQYF.

There are many counts of this clonotype. The chain links TRBV7-2 to TRBJ2-5; TRBD2 might be the D (6 bases). The V gene's germline CDR1 is SGHTA and CDR2 FQGNSA. V gave up 2 bases and J gave up 1 base, with 8 bases separating them. The CDR3 contains 14 residues. The CDR3 bases are TGTGCCAGCAGCTTACCGCGGGGCCAAGAGACCCAGTACTTC. It is translated as CASSLPRGQETQYF. The full variable domain, completed using reference TRBV7-2 and TRBJ2-5, is GAGVSQSPSNKVTEKGKDVELRCDPISGHTALYWYRQSLGQGLEFLIYFQGNSAPDKSGLPSDRFSAERTGGSVSTLTIQRTQQEDSAVYLCASSLPRGQETQYFGPGTRLLVL.

This clonotype was found a few times. The chain employs TRBV11-2 and TRBJ1-5; weak D call: TRBD1 (5 bases). There are 15 residues in the CDR3. V lost 4 bases to trimming and J lost 6 bases, with 16 bases between them. CDR1 is SGHAT, CDR2 FQNNGV, per germline. CDR3 residues: CASSSRGDVGQPQHF. As DNA, the CDR3 is TGTGCCAGCAGCTCCCGGGGGGACGTTGGTCAGCCCCAGCATTTT.

This clonotype was observed many times. The V and J genes are TRBV7-8 and TRBJ2-2; TRBD1 aligns across 8 bases. The germline CDR1 and CDR2 sequences are SGHVS and FQNEAQ. V dropped 4 bases and J dropped 1; count of bases not matched to a gene: 2. CDR3 size: 15 residues. CDR3 nucleotide sequence: TGTGCCAGCAGCTCCGGACAGGGGAACACCGGGGAGCTGTTTTTT. Its translation is CASSSGQGNTGELFF.

The chain joins TRBV6-2 or TRBV6-3 to TRBJ2-5; 7 nucleotides align to TRBD2. From germline, CDR1 is MNHEY and CDR2 SVGEGT. The CDR3 consists of 15 residues. J was trimmed by 1 base and V by 2 bases; bases with no gene match: 4. The CDR3 DNA follows: TGTGCCAGCAGTTACGGGGGGGTAGTCCAAGAGACCCAGTACTTC. It encodes CASSYGGVVQETQYF.

There are a few counts of this clonotype. The chain couples TRBV29-1 to TRBJ1-2; 8 bases fit TRBD1. Trimming cost V 3 bases and J 6 bases; bases outside gene matches: 3. The CDR3 spans 12 residues. From germline, CDR1 is SQVTM and CDR2 ANQGSEA. This CDR3 is CSVEKTGDGYTF. Written as DNA, the CDR3 is TGCAGCGTTGAGAAGACAGGGGATGGCTACACCTTC.

This clonotype was counted only a few times. Here the CDR3 reads CASSQDLWLTNSPLHF. CDR3 bases: TGCGCCAGCAGCCAAGATCTATGGTTGACTAATTCACCCCTCCACTTT. The V gene is TRBV4-3, the J gene TRBJ1-6, with D unclear. This CDR3 has 16 amino acids. The V and J ends lost 0 bases and 6 bases respectively, with 12 bases between them. From germline, CDR1 is LGHNA and CDR2 YSLEER.

CDR3 loop: CSARLPLSTDTQYF. In DNA, the CDR3 is TGCAGCGCGCGACTACCACTAAGCACAGATACGCAGTATTTT. The chain uses TRBV29-1 and TRBJ2-3; D is possibly TRBD2 (5 bases). V dropped 7 bases and J dropped 0 bases, with 14 bases sitting between them. Germline lookup yields CDR1 SQVTM and CDR2 ANQGSEA. The CDR3 sequence is 14 residues long.

This clonotype was found a few times. V is TRBV11-2 and J is TRBJ2-3; D is unresolved. The germline V gene encodes CDR1 SGHAT and CDR2 FQNNGV. V was cut by 3 bases and J by 0 bases, with 16 bases left in between. This CDR3 comprises 17 residues. CDR3 nucleotides: TGTGCCAGCAGCTTCGGCCGTGGCTTAGGTAGCACAGATACGCAGTATTTT. Its translation: CASSFGRGLGSTDTQYF.

The V and J genes are TRBV6-2 or TRBV6-3 and TRBJ2-5; D gene uncertain. V gave up 5 bases and J gave up 4 bases, with 14 bases separating them. Germline CDR1 reads MNHEY; CDR2 reads SVGEGT. There are 14 residues in the CDR3. The CDR3 nucleotides read TGTGCCAGCAGTGGTTTGCCCAGTGGAGAGACCCAGTACTTC. This sequence encodes CASSGLPSGETQYF.

This clonotype was seen at least ten times. The rearrangement joins TRBV18 to TRBJ1-2, with D unresolved. This CDR3 comprises 14 residues. Germline lookup yields CDR1 KGHSH and CDR2 LQKENI. V lost 3 bases, J lost 0 bases, and 8 bases lay in between. The CDR3 protein is CASSPGSANYGYTF. CDR3 DNA sequence: TGTGCCAGCTCACCCGGTTCAGCTAACTATGGCTACACCTTC.

The table lists this clonotype with a few counts. The V gene is TRBV4-3, the J gene TRBJ1-1; no definite D call. CDR1 and CDR2 from the germline V gene are LGHNA and YSLEER. This CDR3 has 16 amino acids. V lost 1 base to trimming and J lost 5 bases, with 17 bases between them. CDR3 in amino acids: CASSQGATKGGTEAFF. The CDR3 nucleotides are TGCGCCAGCAGCCAAGGTGCTACAAAGGGAGGTACTGAAGCTTTCTTT.

This clonotype was observed a few times. This chain joins TRBV27 and TRBJ2-5; TRBD1 is a possible D gene (5 bases). Germline V gene lookup returns CDR1 MNHEY and CDR2 SMNVEV (reference sequence). CDR3 size: 13 residues. The V end lost 5 bases, the J end lost 4 bases, and 11 bases lay between the germline ends. The DNA for the CDR3 is TGTGCCAGCAGTATCCCAGGGATAGAGACCCAGTACTTC. Protein: CASSIPGIETQYF.

Ten or more counts support this clonotype. The chain joins TRBV4-3 to TRBJ2-1; 13 nucleotides align to TRBD2. The CDR3 length is 16 residues. The J segment lost 4 bases and the V segment lost 0 bases, leaving 0 bases of the junction unmatched. The germline V gene has CDR1 LGHNA and CDR2 YSLEER. This CDR3 is CASSQEGLAGYNEQFF. CDR3 coding DNA: TGCGCCAGCAGCCAAGAGGGACTAGCGGGATACAATGAGCAGTTCTTC.